This T cell receptor beta chain was sequenced for a study of T-cell memory formation after mild COVID-19. The study, taken as a whole, reports: Those CD4+ clones that contracted were mainly in CM and EM (CD8+ ones in EMRA).

The germline V and J ends were trimmed by 3 bases and 4 bases, with 18 bases remaining between them. CDR1 is SGHTA, CDR2 FQGNSA, per germline. The CDR3 has 16 residues. TCR alpha and TCR beta cDNA libraries with sample barcodes and UMIs came from 5'RACE using constant-segment primers. MiXCR was run by TCRdb on the 5' RACE reads, yielding one entry per CDR3 protein. Of 350,000 to 500,000 distinct CDR3 sequences in the sample, about 25% are singletons; the top ten hold under 15%. This clonotype was counted a few times. Its specificity is not known. This receptor was identified in an adult woman who had mild COVID-19 (a few samples of this study predate the infection). Cell type and time point are not known. The rearrangement uses TRBV7-2 and TRBJ2-5; D tentatively reads TRBD1 or TRBD2 (5 bases each). The sample was PBMCs or a T cell subset sorted from them (not recorded which). This CDR3 is CASSFFSLWGRETQYF. The CDR3 DNA reads as TGTGCCAGCAGCTTTTTTTCTCTGTGGGGACGAGAGACCCAGTACTTC.